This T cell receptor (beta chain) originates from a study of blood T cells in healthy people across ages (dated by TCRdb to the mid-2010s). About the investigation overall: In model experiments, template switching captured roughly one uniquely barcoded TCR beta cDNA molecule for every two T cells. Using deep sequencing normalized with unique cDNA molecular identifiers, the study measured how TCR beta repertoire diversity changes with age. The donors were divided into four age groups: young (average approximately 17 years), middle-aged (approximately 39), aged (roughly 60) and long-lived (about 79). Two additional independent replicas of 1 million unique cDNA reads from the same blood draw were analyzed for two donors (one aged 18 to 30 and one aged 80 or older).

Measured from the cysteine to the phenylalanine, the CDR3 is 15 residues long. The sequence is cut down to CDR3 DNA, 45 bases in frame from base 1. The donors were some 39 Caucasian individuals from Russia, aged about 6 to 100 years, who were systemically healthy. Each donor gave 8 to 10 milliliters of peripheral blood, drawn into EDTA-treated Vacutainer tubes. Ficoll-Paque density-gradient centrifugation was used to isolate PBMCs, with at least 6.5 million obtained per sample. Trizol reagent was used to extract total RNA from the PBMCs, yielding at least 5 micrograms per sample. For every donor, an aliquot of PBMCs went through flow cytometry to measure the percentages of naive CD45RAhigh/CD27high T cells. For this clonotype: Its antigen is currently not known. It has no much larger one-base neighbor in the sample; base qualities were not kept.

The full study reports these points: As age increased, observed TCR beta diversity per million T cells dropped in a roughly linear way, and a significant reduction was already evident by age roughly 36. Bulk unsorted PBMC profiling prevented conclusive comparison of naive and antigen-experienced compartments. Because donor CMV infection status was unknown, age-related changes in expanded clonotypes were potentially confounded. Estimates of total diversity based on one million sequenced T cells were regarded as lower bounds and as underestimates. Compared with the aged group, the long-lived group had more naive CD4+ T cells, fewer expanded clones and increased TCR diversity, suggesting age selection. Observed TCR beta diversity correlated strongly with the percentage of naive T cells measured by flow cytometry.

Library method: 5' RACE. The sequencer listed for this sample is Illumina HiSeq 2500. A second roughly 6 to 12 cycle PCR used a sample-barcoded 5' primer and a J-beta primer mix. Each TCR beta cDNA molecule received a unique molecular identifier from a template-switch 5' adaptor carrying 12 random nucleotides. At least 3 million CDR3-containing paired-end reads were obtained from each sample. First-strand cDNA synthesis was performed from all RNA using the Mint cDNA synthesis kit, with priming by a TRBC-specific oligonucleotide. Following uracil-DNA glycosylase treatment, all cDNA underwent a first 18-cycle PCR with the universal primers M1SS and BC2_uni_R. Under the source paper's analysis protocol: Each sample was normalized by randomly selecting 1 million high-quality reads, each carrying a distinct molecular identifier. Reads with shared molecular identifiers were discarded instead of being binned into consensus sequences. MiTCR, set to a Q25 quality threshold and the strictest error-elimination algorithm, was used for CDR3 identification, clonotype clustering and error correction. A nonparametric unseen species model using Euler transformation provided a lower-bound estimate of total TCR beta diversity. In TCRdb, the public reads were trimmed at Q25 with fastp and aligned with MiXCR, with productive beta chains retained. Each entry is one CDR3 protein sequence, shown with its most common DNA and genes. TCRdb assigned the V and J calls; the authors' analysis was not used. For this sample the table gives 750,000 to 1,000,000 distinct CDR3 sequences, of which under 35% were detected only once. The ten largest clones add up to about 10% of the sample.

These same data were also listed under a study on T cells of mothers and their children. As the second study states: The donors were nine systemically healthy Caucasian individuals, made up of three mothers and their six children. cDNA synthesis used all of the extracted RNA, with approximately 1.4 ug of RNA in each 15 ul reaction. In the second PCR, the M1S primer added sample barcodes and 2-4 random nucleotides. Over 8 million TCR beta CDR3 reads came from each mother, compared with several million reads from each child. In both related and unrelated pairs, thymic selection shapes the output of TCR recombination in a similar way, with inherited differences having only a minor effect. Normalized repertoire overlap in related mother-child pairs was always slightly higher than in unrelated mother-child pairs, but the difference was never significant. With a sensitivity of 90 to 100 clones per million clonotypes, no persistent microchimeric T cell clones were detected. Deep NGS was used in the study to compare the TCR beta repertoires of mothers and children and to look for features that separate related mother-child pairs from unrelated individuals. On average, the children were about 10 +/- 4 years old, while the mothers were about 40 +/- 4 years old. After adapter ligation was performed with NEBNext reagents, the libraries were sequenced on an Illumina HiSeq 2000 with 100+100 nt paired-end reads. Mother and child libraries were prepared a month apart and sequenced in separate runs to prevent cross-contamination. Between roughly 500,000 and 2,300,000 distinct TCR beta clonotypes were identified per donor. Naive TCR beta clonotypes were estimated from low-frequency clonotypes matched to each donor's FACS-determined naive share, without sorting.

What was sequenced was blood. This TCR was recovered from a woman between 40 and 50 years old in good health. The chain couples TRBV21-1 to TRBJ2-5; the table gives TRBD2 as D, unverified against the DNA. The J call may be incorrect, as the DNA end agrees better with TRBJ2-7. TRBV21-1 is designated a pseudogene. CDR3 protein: CASPLPGLAEYEQYF. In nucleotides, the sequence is TGTGCCAGCCCCCTCCCGGGACTAGCGGAATACGAGCAGTACTTC.